Each of the 9 T cell receptor beta chains below was sequenced from the same sample in a study of blood T cell repertoires in COVID-19. Produced via immunoSEQ multiplex PCR; TCRdb's table is partial and in-frame only. The sample includes around 200,000 clones, 85% to 90% of them seen just once. Sequencing input: peripheral blood. These receptors were taken from a man between 18 and 35 years old with active or convalescent COVID-19.

Concerning this clone: Other DNA sequences in the sample encode the same CDR3. The chain couples TRBV2 to TRBJ2-5, with D uncertain. Germline CDR1 is SNHLY and CDR2 is FYNNEI. Trimming removed 6 bases at V and 5 bases at J, with 4 bases between. The CDR3 length is 10 residues. CDR3 residues: CASRRETQYF. In DNA form, the CDR3 reads TGTGCCAGCAGGCGGGAGACCCAGTACTTC.

The chain is built from TRBV3-1 (or the pseudogene TRBV3-2) and TRBJ1-4; D is undetermined. The CDR3 has 13 amino acids. V lost 4 bases, J lost 3 bases, and 6 bases lay in between. Germline values: CDR1 LGHDT, CDR2 YNNKEL (reference sequence). In nucleotides, the CDR3 is TGTGCCAGCAGCCCGGAGGCTAATGAAAAACTGTTTTTT. This translates into CASSPEANEKLFF.

The V gene is TRBV5-6, the J gene TRBJ2-3; no clear D gene. There are 14 residues in the CDR3. The V end lost 2 bases, the J end lost 4 bases, and 11 bases lay between the germline ends. Germline V CDR1 and CDR2: SGHDT, YYEEEE. This CDR3 is CASSFSSTSDTQYF. The CDR3 nucleotides are TGTGCCAGCAGCTTTTCGAGTACTTCAGATACGCAGTATTTT.

The chain is built from TRBV7-8 and TRBJ2-1; tentative D call: TRBD2 (7 bases). Germline CDR1 and CDR2: SGHVS and FQNEAQ. This CDR3 contains 17 residues. V was clipped by 1 base and J by 4 bases, with 17 bases between them. The CDR3 region has the DNA TGTGCCAGCAGCTTAGGGGTTCGGGGGGCGTTTTACAATGAGCAGTTCTTC. This gives the protein CASSLGVRGAFYNEQFF.

CDR3 coding DNA: TGTGCCAGCAGTGAAGCCGTTACGGGAGACTATGGCTACACCTTC. Translated: CASSEAVTGDYGYTF. The rearrangement uses TRBV6-1 and TRBJ1-2, with no clear D. The V end lost 0 bases, the J end lost 3 bases, and 11 bases lay between the germline ends. This CDR3 has 15 amino acids. Germline V gene sequence: CDR1 MNHNS, CDR2 SASEGT.

The chain links TRBV6-6 to TRBJ1-5; 8 positions match TRBD1. The J segment lost 2 bases and the V segment lost 6 bases, leaving 3 bases of the junction unmatched. This CDR3 is 14 amino acids long. The germline gives CDR1 MNHNY, CDR2 SVGAGI (reference sequence). CDR3 sequence reads: CASRTGQGNQPQHF. Here the CDR3 DNA reads TGTGCCAGCAGGACGGGACAGGGCAATCAGCCCCAGCATTTT.

This clone appeared a few times. The J gene is TRBJ1-1, the V gene TRBV6-5, with a possible D match to TRBD1 (5 bases). Germline lookup yields CDR1 MNHEY and CDR2 SVGAGI. This CDR3 is 13 amino acids long. Trimming shortened V by 11 bases and J by 2 bases, and 15 bases separated the two germline ends. The CDR3 coding sequence is TGTGCCGGCCGGAGGGGTTCCAACACTGAAGCTTTCTTT. Translation: CAGRRGSNTEAFF.

This clone showed up many times. The V call is TRBV4-1, the J call TRBJ1-1; D is uncertain. Germline CDR1 and CDR2: MGHRA and YSYEKL. CDR3 length equals 14 residues. The V end lost 0 bases, the J end lost 5 bases, and 10 bases lay between the germline ends. CDR3 protein: CASSQDLSRTEAFF. DNA for the CDR3: TGCGCCAGCAGCCAAGATTTATCGAGGACTGAAGCTTTCTTT.

The chain links TRBV11-2 to TRBJ2-1; the D gene is possibly TRBD1 (5 bases). V lost 6 bases, J lost 2 bases, and 11 bases lay in between. CDR3 size: 14 residues. Germline CDR1 SGHAT, CDR2 FQNNGV. The CDR3 DNA reads as TGTGCCAGCAGAAGGACAAGTACCTACAATGAGCAGTTCTTC. It translates to CASRRTSTYNEQFF.